This record covers a single T cell receptor (beta chain). Its specificity is not known. This sample was taken from a study of shared clonotypes between healthy human individuals. Sequenced by immunoSEQ multiplex PCR; TCRdb stores in-frame clones only, minus some. The sample has around 1.5 million clones, approximately 98% seen once. There are 15 residues in the CDR3. CDR1 is MDHEN, CDR2 SYDVKM, per germline. V lost 2 bases to trimming and J lost 6 bases; unmatched junction nucleotides: 6. The study's findings and limits: Read depth was anticipated to influence clonotype sharing among donors.

The rearrangement links TRBV28 to TRBJ2-1; 8 nucleotides agree with TRBD2. This clonotype was obtained from a man between 25 and 39 years old in good health. The sample taken for sequencing was naive CD4+ T cells sorted from blood. The subset is: CD45RA+ positively selected. The CDR3 here is CASSLAGGPPNEQFF. The CDR3 DNA reads TGTGCCAGCAGTTTAGCGGGAGGACCTCCCAATGAGCAGTTCTTC.